Listed below are T cell receptor beta chains from one sample, sequenced in a study of OX40 agonist ivuxolimab in advanced cancers. TCRdb's table, derived via immunoSEQ multiplex PCR, lists solely in-frame clones and lacks some. The table includes 35,000 to 45,000 clones, 86% detected once. The specimen was CD4+ or CD8+ T cells sorted from blood, collected in a trial of the OX40 agonist ivuxolimab. The receptors shown here come from an adult with an advanced solid tumor such as melanoma, head and neck, liver or kidney cancer. The CDR3 runs from the conserved cysteine through the conserved F or W. A D gene is named only where the DNA matches it firmly. The size entry is marked missing in some rows and otherwise reads once, few, many or a size class.

cdr3_nt,cdr3_aa,j_call,d_call,clone_size,v_call
TGTGCCAGCAGCTTGAGGAGGACTAGCTATGGCTACACCTTC,CASSLRRTSYGYTF,TRBJ1-2,.,.,TRBV5-6
TGTGCCAGCACCGTATCCTACGAGCAGTACTTC,CASTVSYEQYF,TRBJ2-7,.,few,TRBV7-2
TGTGCCAGCAGCAAAAAAAAGGGGGGGACAGGGGACAATGAGCAGTTCTTC,CASSKKKGGTGDNEQFF,TRBJ2-1,.,.,TRBV21-1
TGTGCCAGCAGCCGCCAGGGGAACACTGAAGCTTTCTTT,CASSRQGNTEAFF,TRBJ1-1,.,.,TRBV7-3
TGTGCCAGCAGAGACAGGGCTCGTGTTACGCAGTATTTT,CASRDRARVTQYF,TRBJ2-3,TRBD1,.,TRBV2
TGCGCCAGCAGCCGGACCACAGGGTCTCGACAGCCCCAGCATTTT,CASSRTTGSRQPQHF,TRBJ1-5,.,.,TRBV4-1
TGTGCCAGCAGTTACTCGGGGACAGATGGCTACACCTTC,CASSYSGTDGYTF,TRBJ1-2,TRBD1,.,TRBV6-5
TGCGCCAGCAGCGTCGGGACAGGGGGCCCTCTTTATTATGGCTACACCTTC,CASSVGTGGPLYYGYTF,TRBJ1-2,TRBD1,.,TRBV4-1
TGTGCCAGCAGCGGAGGGTCGTTGGGTCGCAATGAGCAGTTCTTC,CASSGGSLGRNEQFF,TRBJ2-1,.,few,TRBV9
TGTGCCAGCAGCACTGGACGGAATTTCTATGGCTACACCTTC,CASSTGRNFYGYTF,TRBJ1-2,.,.,TRBV14
TGTGCCAGCACCGGAGGGGGCAACGAGCAGTACTTC,CASTGGGNEQYF,TRBJ2-7,.,.,TRBV2
TGTGCCAGCAGTTTACCTGACAGGGAGCAGTTCTTC,CASSLPDREQFF,TRBJ2-1,.,once,TRBV27
TGTGCCAGCAGCAGGGATACGGGAAGTTTTGATGAGCAGTTCTTC,CASSRDTGSFDEQFF,TRBJ2-1,.,.,TRBV9
TGTGCCAGCAGCTTGTTTCGAGACAGGGGGACTGACACTGAAGCTTTCTTT,CASSLFRDRGTDTEAFF,TRBJ1-1,TRBD1,medium-sized,TRBV13
TGCAGTGCTACGGAGTCCTACGAGCAGTACTTC,CSATESYEQYF,TRBJ2-7,.,.,TRBV20-1
TGTGCCAGCAGCAGGACAGGGCCCGATTCACCCCTCCACTTT,CASSRTGPDSPLHF,TRBJ1-6,TRBD1,.,TRBV7-9
TGTGCCAGCAGCCACGGGACCGATACGCAGTATTTT,CASSHGTDTQYF,TRBJ2-3,.,.,TRBV7-2